These T cell receptor beta chains were read from a single sample in a study of T cell repertoires in cytomegalovirus infection. TCRdb re-called the reads with MiXCR, one entry per CDR3 protein. The sample includes over 100,000 distinct CDR3 sequences, around 10% of them seen just once. The antigens these receptors bind are not known. Sequences were obtained from PBMCs, sequenced either directly or after in vitro stimulation (not recorded which). These receptors came from a human donor in good health (CMV status not recorded). Some clones in this sample may be carry-over from other donors' samples. CDR3s include the opening cysteine and the closing phenylalanine or tryptophan. The D gene is left open where the match is weak. Clone size is not always given. Where it is, it says once, few, many or a class for expanded clones.

CDR3 DNA,CDR3 protein,D gene,clone size,V gene,J gene
TGTGCCAGCAGCTTACGGGGGTCCTTCACAGATACGCAGTATTTT,CASSLRGSFTDTQYF,.,many,TRBV7-8,TRBJ2-3
TGTGCCATCAGTGAACTAGCGATCTTCTTCCAAGAGACCCAGTACTTC,CAISELAIFFQETQYF,TRBD2,.,TRBV10-3,TRBJ2-5
TGTGCCAGCAGTTCCACGGAGGGACAGCCCCAGCATTTT,CASSSTEGQPQHF,.,many,TRBV12-3/TRBV12-4,TRBJ1-5
TGTGCCAGTAGAGGGGGACAGGGCGCAGATACGCAGTATTTT,CASRGGQGADTQYF,TRBD1,many,TRBV19,TRBJ2-3
TGTGCCAGCAGCCCTACGGGGACTAGCGGGAGGGCCAGGTACGAGCAGTACTTC,CASSPTGTSGRARYEQYF,TRBD2,.,TRBV12-3/TRBV12-4,TRBJ2-7
TGTGCCAGCAGCTTGACAGGTTCTAACTATGGCTACACCTTC,CASSLTGSNYGYTF,.,.,TRBV5-6,TRBJ1-2
TGTGCCAGCGGAGCGGGGATCTACAATGAGCAGTTCTTC,CASGAGIYNEQFF,TRBD2,many,TRBV7-9,TRBJ2-1
TGCGCCAGCAGCACATCCGGGACCCGACTGGGGGAGACCCAGTACTTC,CASSTSGTRLGETQYF,.,few,TRBV5-1,TRBJ2-5
TGCAGTGCTAGGAGGCAGAACACTGAAGCTTTCTTT,CSARRQNTEAFF,.,few,TRBV20-1,TRBJ1-1
TGTGCCAGTAGTATTCGGGGACTAGCCAACATTCAGTACTTC,CASSIRGLANIQYF,TRBD2,.,TRBV19,TRBJ2-4
TGTGCCAGCAGCGCAGCCGGGGGCGGGAGGACTTCCTACGAGCAGTACTTC,CASSAAGGGRTSYEQYF,TRBD2,many,TRBV9,TRBJ2-7